This T cell receptor beta chain was identified during a study of identical twins. TCRdb reprocessed the 5' RACE reads with MiXCR, giving one entry per CDR3 protein. This table holds 600,000 to 850,000 distinct CDR3 sequences, roughly 18% found once. Trimming at V came to 4 bases and at J to 2 bases, leaving 2 bases not matched to a gene. The CDR3 spans 14 residues. These data were also reused for a study on T cells expressing NK-cell markers. From that study: Seven of the eight sequenced donors were HCMV-seropositive; one was seronegative. An anti-gamma-delta TCR antibody was added in several experiments. It restricted sorting to alpha-beta TCR-expressing T cells. The same clonotypes also predominated in the CD3+CD56-NKG2C+ fraction of a handful of donors.

The chain combines TRBV12-3 or TRBV12-4 with TRBJ1-2; 9 bases line up with TRBD1. Source material: PBMCs. The clonotype comes from a woman aged 18-29 years in good health. CDR3 bases: TGTGCCAGCAGTTATGGGACAGGGAACTATGGCTACACCTTC. Protein sequence: CASSYGTGNYGYTF.